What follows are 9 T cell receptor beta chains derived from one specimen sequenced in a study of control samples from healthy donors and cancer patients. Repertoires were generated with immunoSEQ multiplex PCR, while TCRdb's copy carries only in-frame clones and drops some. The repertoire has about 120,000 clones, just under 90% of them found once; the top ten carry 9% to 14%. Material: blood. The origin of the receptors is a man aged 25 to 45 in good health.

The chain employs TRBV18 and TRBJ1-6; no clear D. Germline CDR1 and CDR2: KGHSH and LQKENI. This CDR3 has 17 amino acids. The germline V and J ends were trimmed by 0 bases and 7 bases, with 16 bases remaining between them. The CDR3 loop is CASSPPSSDPGNSPLHF. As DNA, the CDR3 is TGTGCCAGCTCACCACCGAGTAGCGACCCGGGGAATTCACCCCTCCACTTT.

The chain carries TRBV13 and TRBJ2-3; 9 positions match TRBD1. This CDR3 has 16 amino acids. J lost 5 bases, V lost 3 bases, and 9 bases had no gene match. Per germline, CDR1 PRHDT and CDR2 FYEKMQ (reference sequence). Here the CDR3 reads CASSFAGTGLIDTQYF. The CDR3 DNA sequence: TGTGCCAGCAGCTTCGCCGGGACAGGGCTTATAGATACGCAGTATTTT.

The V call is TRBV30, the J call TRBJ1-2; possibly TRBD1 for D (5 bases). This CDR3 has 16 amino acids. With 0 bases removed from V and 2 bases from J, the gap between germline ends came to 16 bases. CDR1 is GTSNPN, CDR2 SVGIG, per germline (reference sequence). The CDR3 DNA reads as TGTGCCTGGAGTGTACGAGCCGGGACGGAAAACTATGGCTACACCTTC. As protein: CAWSVRAGTENYGYTF.

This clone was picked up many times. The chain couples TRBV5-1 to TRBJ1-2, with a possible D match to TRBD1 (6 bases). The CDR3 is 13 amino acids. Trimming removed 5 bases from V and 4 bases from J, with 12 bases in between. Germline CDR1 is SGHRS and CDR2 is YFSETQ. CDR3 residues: CASSPGERYGYTF. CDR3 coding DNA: TGCGCCAGCAGTCCAGGGGAACGCTATGGCTACACCTTC.

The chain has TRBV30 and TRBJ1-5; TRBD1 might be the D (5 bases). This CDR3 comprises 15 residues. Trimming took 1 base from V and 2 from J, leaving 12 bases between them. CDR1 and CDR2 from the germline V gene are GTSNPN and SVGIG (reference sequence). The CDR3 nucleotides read TGTGCCTGGAGTGCAGGGCTTACGGGCAATCAGCCCCAGCATTTT. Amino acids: CAWSAGLTGNQPQHF.

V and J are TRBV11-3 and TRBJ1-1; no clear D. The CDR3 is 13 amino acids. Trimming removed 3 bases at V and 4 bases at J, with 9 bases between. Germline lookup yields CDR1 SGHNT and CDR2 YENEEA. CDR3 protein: CASSFEGPTEAFF. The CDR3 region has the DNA TGTGCCAGCAGCTTTGAAGGGCCCACTGAAGCTTTCTTT.

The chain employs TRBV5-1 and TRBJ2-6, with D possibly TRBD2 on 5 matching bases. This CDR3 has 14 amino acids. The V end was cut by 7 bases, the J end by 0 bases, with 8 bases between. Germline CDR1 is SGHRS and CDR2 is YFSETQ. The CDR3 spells CASRRGSGANVLTF. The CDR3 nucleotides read TGCGCCAGCCGCCGGGGCTCTGGGGCCAACGTCCTGACTTTC. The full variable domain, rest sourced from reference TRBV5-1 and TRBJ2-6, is KAGVTQTPRYLIKTRGQQVTLSCSPISGHRSVSWYQQTPGQGLQFLFEYFSETQRNKGNFPGRFSGRQFSNSRSEMNVSTLELGDSALYLCASRRGSGANVLTFGAGSRLTVL.

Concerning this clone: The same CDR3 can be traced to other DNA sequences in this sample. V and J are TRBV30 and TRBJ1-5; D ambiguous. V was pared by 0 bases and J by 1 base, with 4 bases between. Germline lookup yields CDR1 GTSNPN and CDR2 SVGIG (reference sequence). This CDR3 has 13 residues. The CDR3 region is CAWSVRSNQPQHF. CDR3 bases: TGTGCCTGGAGTGTACGAAGCAATCAGCCCCAGCATTTT.

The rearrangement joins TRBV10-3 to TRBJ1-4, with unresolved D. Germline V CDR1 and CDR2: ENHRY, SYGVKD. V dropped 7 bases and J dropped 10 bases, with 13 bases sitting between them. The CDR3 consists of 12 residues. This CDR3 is CAIMDGVGKLFF. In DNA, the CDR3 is TGTGCCATCATGGACGGGGTAGGAAAACTGTTTTTT.